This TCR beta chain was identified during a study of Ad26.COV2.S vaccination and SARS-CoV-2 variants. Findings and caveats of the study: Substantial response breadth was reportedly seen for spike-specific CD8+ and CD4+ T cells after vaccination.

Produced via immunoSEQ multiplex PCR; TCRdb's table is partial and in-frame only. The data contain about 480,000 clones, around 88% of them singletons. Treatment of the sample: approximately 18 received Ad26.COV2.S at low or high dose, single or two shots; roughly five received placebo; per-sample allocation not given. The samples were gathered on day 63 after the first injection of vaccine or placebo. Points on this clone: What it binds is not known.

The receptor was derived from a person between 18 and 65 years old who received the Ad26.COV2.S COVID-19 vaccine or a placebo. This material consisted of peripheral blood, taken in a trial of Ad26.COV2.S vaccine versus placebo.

The CDR3 spells CASSQEYGVLEQFF. The CDR3 DNA follows: TGTGCCAGCAGCCAAGAATACGGGGTCCTTGAGCAGTTCTTC. The V call is TRBV4-2, the J call TRBJ2-1, with D possibly being TRBD2 (5 bases). Trimming stripped 0 bases from V and 9 bases from J, with 12 bases between. CDR3 length equals 14 residues. Germline V gene lookup returns CDR1 LGHNA and CDR2 YNFKEQ.